The source of this T cell receptor beta chain is a study of T cells in Graves' hyperthyroidism and ophthalmopathy. Amplified regions were TCR beta CDR3 sequences from RNA transcripts. The TCR CDR3 was amplified in a first-round RT-PCR using the HTBI primer set. Each CDR3 protein gets one entry after TCRdb re-called the multiplex PCR reads with MiXCR. The sample records about 290,000 distinct CDR3 sequences, over 15% being singletons. This clonotype was seen at least ten times. Its antigen is unknown. Broader study findings: In the blood, most expanded thyroid clonotypes above 0.001 appeared as well.

V was pared by 0 bases and J by 1 base, with 16 bases between. Germline V gene sequence: CDR1 MGHRA, CDR2 YSYEKL. This CDR3 is built from 17 residues. The sample consisted of blood. This chain joins TRBV4-1 and TRBJ2-7; no clear D. The TCR sequence derives from a man aged 25-45 years with Graves' hyperthyroidism. The CDR3 here is CASSQEKGYSYSYEQYF. CDR3 sequence (DNA): TGCGCCAGCAGCCAAGAAAAAGGATACTCATATTCCTACGAGCAGTACTTC.